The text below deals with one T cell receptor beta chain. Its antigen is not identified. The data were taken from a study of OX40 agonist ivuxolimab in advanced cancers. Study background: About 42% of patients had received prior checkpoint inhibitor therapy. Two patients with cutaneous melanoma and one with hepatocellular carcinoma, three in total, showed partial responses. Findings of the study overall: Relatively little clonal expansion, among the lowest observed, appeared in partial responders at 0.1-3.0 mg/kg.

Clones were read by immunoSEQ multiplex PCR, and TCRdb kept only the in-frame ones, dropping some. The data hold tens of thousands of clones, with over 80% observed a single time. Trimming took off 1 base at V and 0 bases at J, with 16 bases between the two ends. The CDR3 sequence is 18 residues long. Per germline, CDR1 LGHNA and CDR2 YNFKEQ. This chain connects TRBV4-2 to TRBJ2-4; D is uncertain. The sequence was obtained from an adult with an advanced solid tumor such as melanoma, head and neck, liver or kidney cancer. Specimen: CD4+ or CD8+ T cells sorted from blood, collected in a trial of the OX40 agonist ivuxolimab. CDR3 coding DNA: TGTGCCAGCAGCCAAGGTGACGGCGGCATAGTAGCCAAAAACATTCAGTACTTC. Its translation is CASSQGDGGIVAKNIQYF.